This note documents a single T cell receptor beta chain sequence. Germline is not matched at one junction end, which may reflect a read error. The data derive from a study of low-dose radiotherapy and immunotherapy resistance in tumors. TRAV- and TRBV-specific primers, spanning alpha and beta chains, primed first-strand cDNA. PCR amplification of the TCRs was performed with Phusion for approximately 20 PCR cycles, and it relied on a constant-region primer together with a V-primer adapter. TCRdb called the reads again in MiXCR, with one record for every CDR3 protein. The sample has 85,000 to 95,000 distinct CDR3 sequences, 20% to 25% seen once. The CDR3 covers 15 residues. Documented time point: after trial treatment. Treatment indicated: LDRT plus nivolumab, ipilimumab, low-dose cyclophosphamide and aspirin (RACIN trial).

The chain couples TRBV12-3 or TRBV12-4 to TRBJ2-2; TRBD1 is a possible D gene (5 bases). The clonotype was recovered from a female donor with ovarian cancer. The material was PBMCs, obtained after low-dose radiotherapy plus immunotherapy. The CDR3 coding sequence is TGTGCCAACAGTTCACAGGACGCGAACACCTGGGAGCTGTTTTTT. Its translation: CANSSQDANTWELFF.